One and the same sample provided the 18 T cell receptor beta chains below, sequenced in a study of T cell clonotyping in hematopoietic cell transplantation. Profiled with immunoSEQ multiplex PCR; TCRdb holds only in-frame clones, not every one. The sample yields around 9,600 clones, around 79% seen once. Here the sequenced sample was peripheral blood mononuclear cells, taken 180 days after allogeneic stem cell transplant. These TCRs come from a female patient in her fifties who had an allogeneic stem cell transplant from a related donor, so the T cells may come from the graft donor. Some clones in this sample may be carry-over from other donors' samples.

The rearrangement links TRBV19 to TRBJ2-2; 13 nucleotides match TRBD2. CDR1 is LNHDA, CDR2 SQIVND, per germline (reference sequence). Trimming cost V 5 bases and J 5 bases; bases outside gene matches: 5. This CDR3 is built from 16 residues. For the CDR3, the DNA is TGTGCCAGTAGTCCCCCGGGACTAGCGGGAACCGGGGAGCTGTTTTTT. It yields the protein CASSPPGLAGTGELFF.

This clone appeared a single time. In nucleotides, the CDR3 is TGTGCCTGGAGTAGGGACAGTCATTGGCAGCCCCAGCATTTT. Amino acids: CAWSRDSHWQPQHF. The chain recombines TRBV30 with TRBJ1-5, with 7 bases that match TRBD1. The J segment lost 7 bases and the V segment lost 2 bases, leaving 8 bases of the junction unmatched. Germline V lookup: CDR1 GTSNPN, CDR2 SVGIG (reference sequence). The CDR3 length is 14 residues.

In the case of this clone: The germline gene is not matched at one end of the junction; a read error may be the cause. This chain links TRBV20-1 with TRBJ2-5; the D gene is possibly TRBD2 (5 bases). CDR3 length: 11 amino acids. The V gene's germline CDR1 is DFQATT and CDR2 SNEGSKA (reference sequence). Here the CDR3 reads CSARDRRPHYF. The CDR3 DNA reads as TGCAGTGCTAGAGATCGGAGGCCCCATTACTTC.

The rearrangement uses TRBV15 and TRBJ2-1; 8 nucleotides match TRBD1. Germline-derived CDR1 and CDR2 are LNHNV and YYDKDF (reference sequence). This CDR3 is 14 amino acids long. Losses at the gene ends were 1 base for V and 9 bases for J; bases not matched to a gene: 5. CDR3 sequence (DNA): TGTGCCACCAGCAGAGCCAGGGGGCTTGGTGAGCAGTTCTTC. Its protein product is CATSRARGLGEQFF. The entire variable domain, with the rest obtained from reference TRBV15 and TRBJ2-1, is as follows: DAMVIQNPRYQVTQFGKPVTLSCSQTLNHNVMYWYQQKSSQAPKLLFHYYDKDFNNEADTPDNFQSRRPNTSFCFLDIRSPGLGDTAMYLCATSRARGLGEQFFGPGTRLTVL.

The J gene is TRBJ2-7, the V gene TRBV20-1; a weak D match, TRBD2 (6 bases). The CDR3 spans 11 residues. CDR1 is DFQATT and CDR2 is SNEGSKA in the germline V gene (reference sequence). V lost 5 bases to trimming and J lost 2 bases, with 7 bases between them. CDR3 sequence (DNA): TGCAGTGCTCGGGGGACCTACGAGCAGTACTTC. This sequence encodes CSARGTYEQYF.

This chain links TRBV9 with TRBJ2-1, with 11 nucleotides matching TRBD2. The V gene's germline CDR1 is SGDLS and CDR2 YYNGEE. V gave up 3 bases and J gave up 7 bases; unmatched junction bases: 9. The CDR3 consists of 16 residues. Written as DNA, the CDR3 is TGTGCCAGCAGCGCGGCCGGGACTAGCGGTTGGAATGAGCAGTTCTTC. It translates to CASSAAGTSGWNEQFF.

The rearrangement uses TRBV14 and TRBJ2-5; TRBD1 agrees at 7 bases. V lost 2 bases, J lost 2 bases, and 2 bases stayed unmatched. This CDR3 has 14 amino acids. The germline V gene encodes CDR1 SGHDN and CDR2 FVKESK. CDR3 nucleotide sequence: TGTGCCAGCAGCCAAAACAGGGGACAAGAGACCCAGTACTTC. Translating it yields CASSQNRGQETQYF.

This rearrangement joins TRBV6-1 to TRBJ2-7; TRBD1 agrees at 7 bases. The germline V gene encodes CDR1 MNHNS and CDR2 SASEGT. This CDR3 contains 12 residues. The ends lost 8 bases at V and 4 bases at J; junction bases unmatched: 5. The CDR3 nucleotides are TGTGCCAGCGTATGGGACAGATACGAGCAGTACTTC. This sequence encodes CASVWDRYEQYF.

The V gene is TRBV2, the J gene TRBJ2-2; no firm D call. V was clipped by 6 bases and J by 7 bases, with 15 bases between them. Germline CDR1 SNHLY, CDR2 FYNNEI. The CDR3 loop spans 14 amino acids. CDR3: CASRGLRSNGELFF. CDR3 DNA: TGTGCCAGCAGGGGTCTGCGGAGTAACGGGGAGCTGTTTTTT.

The CDR3 DNA is TGTGCCAGCAGTGATTTGATCTCTAGCAATCAGCCCCAGCATTTT. This translates into CASSDLISSNQPQHF. The rearrangement links TRBV2 to TRBJ1-5; D gene unclear. With 3 bases removed from V and 0 bases from J, the gap between germline ends came to 9 bases. Germline loops: CDR1 SNHLY, CDR2 FYNNEI. This CDR3 region has 15 residues.

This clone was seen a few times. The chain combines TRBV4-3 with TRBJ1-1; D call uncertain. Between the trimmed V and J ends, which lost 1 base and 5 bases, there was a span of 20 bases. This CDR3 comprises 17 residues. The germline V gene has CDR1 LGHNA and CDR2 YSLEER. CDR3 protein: CASSQAHLLGWMTEAFF. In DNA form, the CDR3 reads TGCGCCAGCAGCCAAGCGCATCTGCTCGGGTGGATGACTGAAGCTTTCTTT.

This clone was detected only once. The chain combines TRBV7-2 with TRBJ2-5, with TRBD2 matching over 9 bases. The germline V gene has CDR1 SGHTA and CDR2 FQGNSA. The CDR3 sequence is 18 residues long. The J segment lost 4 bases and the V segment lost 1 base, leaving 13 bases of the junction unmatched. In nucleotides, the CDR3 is TGTGCCAGCAGCTTAGGGCGCGTGGGCGGGGGGGTAGGAGAGACCCAGTACTTC. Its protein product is CASSLGRVGGGVGETQYF.

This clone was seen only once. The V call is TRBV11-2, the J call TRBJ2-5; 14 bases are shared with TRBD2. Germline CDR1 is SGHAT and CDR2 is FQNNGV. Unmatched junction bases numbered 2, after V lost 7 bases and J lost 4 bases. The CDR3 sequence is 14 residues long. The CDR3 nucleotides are TGTGCCAGCACGGGACTAGCGGGGGCAGAGACCCAGTACTTC. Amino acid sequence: CASTGLAGAETQYF.

CDR3 protein: CASSYRDQQETQYF. The DNA of the CDR3 is TGCGCCAGCAGCTACCGGGACCAACAAGAGACCCAGTACTTC. The V and J genes are TRBV5-1 and TRBJ2-5; D is perhaps TRBD1 or TRBD2 (5 bases each). V gave up 3 bases and J gave up 2 bases, with 11 bases separating them. This CDR3 spans 14 amino acids. Germline V gives CDR1 SGHRS, CDR2 YFSETQ.

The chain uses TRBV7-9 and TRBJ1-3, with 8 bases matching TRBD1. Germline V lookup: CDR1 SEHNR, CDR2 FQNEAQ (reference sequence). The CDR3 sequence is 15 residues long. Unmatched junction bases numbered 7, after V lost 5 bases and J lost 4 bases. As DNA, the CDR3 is TGTGCCAGCAGCACTAACAGGGGGTCAGGAAACACCATATATTTT. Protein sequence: CASSTNRGSGNTIYF.

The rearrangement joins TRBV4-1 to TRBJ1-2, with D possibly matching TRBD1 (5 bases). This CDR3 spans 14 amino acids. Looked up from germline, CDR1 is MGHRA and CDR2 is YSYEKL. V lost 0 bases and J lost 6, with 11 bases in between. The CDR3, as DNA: TGCGCCAGCAGCCAAGATTCAGGGACGGATGGCTACACCTTC. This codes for CASSQDSGTDGYTF.

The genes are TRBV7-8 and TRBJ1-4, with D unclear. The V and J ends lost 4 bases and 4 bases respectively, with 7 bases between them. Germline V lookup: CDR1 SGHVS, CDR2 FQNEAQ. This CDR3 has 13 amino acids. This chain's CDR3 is CASSSRHNEKLFF. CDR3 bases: TGTGCCAGCAGCTCCCGACATAATGAAAAACTGTTTTTT.

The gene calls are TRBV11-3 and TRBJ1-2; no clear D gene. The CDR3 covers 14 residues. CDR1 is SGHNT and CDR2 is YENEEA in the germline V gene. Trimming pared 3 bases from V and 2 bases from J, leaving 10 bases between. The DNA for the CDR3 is TGTGCCAGCAGCTTCGGACGGCAGAACTATGGCTACACCTTC. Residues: CASSFGRQNYGYTF.